The entry that follows covers one T cell receptor (beta chain) sequence. Its target is unknown. Assay: immunoSEQ multiplex PCR; the TCRdb copy retains only in-frame clones and omits some. This sample has about 34,000 clones, with over 95% found just once. This entry comes from a study of circulating and synovial CD4+ cells in juvenile arthritis. Study-wide findings and caveats: These blood cells shared more CDR3 sequences with synovium than bulk blood.

CDR1 is SNHLY and CDR2 is FYNNEI in the germline V gene. The CDR3 runs 13 residues. The trim removed 6 bases at V and 4 bases at J, leaving 2 bases unmatched. The V gene is TRBV2, the J gene TRBJ2-5; 10 bases are shared with TRBD1. The sequenced material came from CD4+ T cells from blood. The TCR was taken from a human donor with juvenile idiopathic arthritis. As DNA, the CDR3 is TGTGCCAGCAGGAGGGACAGGGGAGAGACCCAGTACTTC. Translating it yields CASRRDRGETQYF.